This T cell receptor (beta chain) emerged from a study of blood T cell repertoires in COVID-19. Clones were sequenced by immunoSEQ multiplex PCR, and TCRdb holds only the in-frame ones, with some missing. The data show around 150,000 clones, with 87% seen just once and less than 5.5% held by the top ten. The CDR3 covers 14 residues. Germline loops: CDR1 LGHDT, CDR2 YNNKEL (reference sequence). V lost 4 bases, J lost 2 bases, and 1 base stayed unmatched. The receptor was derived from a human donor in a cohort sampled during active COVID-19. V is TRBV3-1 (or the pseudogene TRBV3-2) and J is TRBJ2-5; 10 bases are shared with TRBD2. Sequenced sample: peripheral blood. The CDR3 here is CASSPSGRQETQYF. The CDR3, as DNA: TGTGCCAGCAGCCCTAGCGGGAGACAAGAGACCCAGTACTTC.